What follows are 28 T cell receptor beta chains derived from one specimen sequenced in a study of cytomegalovirus exposure and HLA in healthy donors. The study ran its PCR with 60 Vbeta and 13 Jbeta primers. This table comes from immunoSEQ multiplex PCR, and its TCRdb copy is limited to in-frame clones, with some not included. The table gives 150,000 to 200,000 clones; the top ten clones make up about 0.8% of it. Source material: PBMCs. The receptors derive from a woman aged 18-35 years in good health and CMV-seropositive.

About this clone itself: Other nucleotide sequences from this sample produce the same CDR3. V and J are TRBV18 and TRBJ1-2; D is unresolved. In germline, CDR1 is KGHSH, CDR2 LQKENI. The CDR3 has 13 amino acids. Trimming left V 2 bases short and J 2 bases short, with 6 bases between. In DNA form, the CDR3 reads TGTGCCAGCTCACCAGGGCAGAACTATGGCTACACCTTC. It specifies CASSPGQNYGYTF.

The chain links TRBV6-1 to TRBJ1-2; the D is unclear. V gave up 2 bases and J gave up 4 bases, with 14 bases separating them. Germline CDR1 MNHNS, CDR2 SASEGT. The CDR3 is 15 residues long. CDR3 sequence (DNA): TGTGCCAGCAGTGAAATGCGGTCTGAGATCTATGGCTACACCTTC. It is translated as CASSEMRSEIYGYTF.

The rearrangement joins TRBV5-1 to TRBJ1-2, with 9 bases lining up with TRBD1. V shed 5 bases and J 4 bases; nucleotides not matched to a gene: 9. Germline CDR1 is SGHRS and CDR2 is YFSETQ. The CDR3 covers 15 residues. The CDR3 sequence: CASSLPGQGSYGYTF. The CDR3 bases are TGCGCCAGCAGTCTCCCGGGACAGGGTAGCTATGGCTACACCTTC.

The chain carries TRBV5-1 and TRBJ2-7; no clear D gene. Germline CDR1 is SGHRS and CDR2 is YFSETQ. The CDR3 has 17 residues. Trimming shortened V by 0 bases and J by 1 base, and 17 bases separated the two germline ends. CDR3 DNA sequence: TGCGCCAGCAGCTTGGACTTTAGAGCTTTGGTATCCTACGAGCAGTACTTC. As protein: CASSLDFRALVSYEQYF.

This chain connects TRBV27 to TRBJ2-2, with 8 positions matching TRBD2. The ends lost 6 bases at V and 0 bases at J; junction bases unmatched: 3. CDR1 is MNHEY and CDR2 is SMNVEV in the germline V gene (reference sequence). The CDR3 runs to 15 residues. The CDR3 spells CASSRAGANTGELFF. The DNA for the CDR3 is TGTGCCAGCAGCCGAGCGGGAGCGAACACCGGGGAGCTGTTTTTT.

The chain joins TRBV2 to TRBJ2-1, with 7 nucleotides matching TRBD2. Germline V CDR1 and CDR2: SNHLY, FYNNEI. V lost 7 bases to trimming and J lost 6 bases; unmatched junction nucleotides: 15. This CDR3 contains 16 residues. The CDR3 DNA sequence: TGTGCCAGCACACGAGATTGGGGGGAGGGTGGCAATGAGCAGTTCTTC. Its translation: CASTRDWGEGGNEQFF. Variable domain in full (rest from reference TRBV2 and TRBJ2-1): EPEVTQTPSHQVTQMGQEVILRCVPISNHLYFYWYRQILGQKVEFLVSFYNNEISEKSEIFDDQFSVERPDGSNFTLKIRSTKLEDSAMYFCASTRDWGEGGNEQFFGPGTRLTVL.

This chain connects TRBV29-1 to TRBJ2-2, with 10 bases that match TRBD1. V gave up 7 bases and J gave up 6 bases; unmatched junction bases: 11. The CDR3 consists of 15 residues. The germline V gene has CDR1 SQVTM and CDR2 ANQGSEA. Written as DNA, the CDR3 is TGCAGCGCCGCCCGGGACAGGGGAGGAGCCGGGGAGCTGTTTTTT. Residues: CSAARDRGGAGELFF.

The chain carries TRBV19 and TRBJ2-2, with TRBD1 matching 8 bases. From germline, CDR1 is LNHDA and CDR2 SQIVND (reference sequence). With 6 bases clipped from V and 4 bases from J, the junction kept 7 bases outside the gene matches. The CDR3 spans 15 residues. CDR3 amino acids: CASRGQESATGELFF. CDR3 in DNA: TGTGCCAGTAGGGGACAGGAGTCGGCCACCGGGGAGCTGTTTTTT.

This sequence joins TRBV18 and TRBJ1-1; TRBD1 is a possible D gene (6 bases). The CDR3 loop spans 14 amino acids. CDR1 is KGHSH and CDR2 is LQKENI in the germline V gene. The ends were cut back, 2 bases at V and 1 base at J, with 8 bases in the middle. Here the CDR3 DNA reads TGTGCCAGCTCACCAGGACAGTCGAACACTGAAGCTTTCTTT. Translated: CASSPGQSNTEAFF.

V usage is TRBV7-3 and J usage is TRBJ1-1; TRBD1 agrees at 7 bases. The length of the CDR3 is 19 residues. Looked up from germline, CDR1 is SGHTA and CDR2 is FQGTGA. With 6 bases clipped from V and 0 bases from J, the junction kept 19 bases outside the gene matches. DNA of the CDR3: TGTGCCAGCAGGGTTCCATTCCGGGACAGTTCTCCCCTGAACACTGAAGCTTTCTTT. It yields the protein CASRVPFRDSSPLNTEAFF.

The rearrangement links TRBV27 to TRBJ1-4; perhaps TRBD1 as D (6 bases). Trimming took 5 bases from V and 4 from J, leaving 14 bases between them. The length of the CDR3 is 15 residues. Per the germline V gene, CDR1 is MNHEY and CDR2 is SMNVEV (reference sequence). The CDR3 reads CASSPRWDNNEKLFF. CDR3 coding DNA: TGTGCCAGCAGTCCGAGGTGGGACAATAATGAAAAACTGTTTTTT.

This chain uses TRBV6-5 with TRBJ2-2; the D is unclear. The CDR3 runs 14 residues. Per the germline V gene, CDR1 is MNHEY and CDR2 is SVGAGI. Between the trimmed V and J ends, which lost 2 bases and 3 bases, there was a span of 7 bases. In DNA form, the CDR3 reads TGTGCCAGCAGTTACGGGCAGGACACCGGGGAGCTGTTTTTT. It yields the protein CASSYGQDTGELFF.

This chain links TRBV6-1 with TRBJ1-6, with no clear D. The CDR3 runs 14 residues. Trimming took 4 bases from V and 10 from J, leaving 14 bases between them. Germline V gene lookup returns CDR1 MNHNS and CDR2 SASEGT. This chain's CDR3 is CASSGALSISPLHF. The CDR3 region has the DNA TGTGCCAGCAGTGGGGCCCTCAGTATCTCACCCCTCCACTTT.

The chain combines TRBV5-1 with TRBJ2-5; no clear D. Per the germline V gene, CDR1 is SGHRS and CDR2 is YFSETQ. The CDR3 covers 13 residues. With 1 base removed from V and 2 bases from J, the gap between germline ends came to 6 bases. This CDR3 is CASSLTLQETQYF. The CDR3 DNA is TGCGCCAGCAGCTTGACCCTACAAGAGACCCAGTACTTC.

The gene calls are TRBV5-1 and TRBJ1-1; weak D call: TRBD1 (6 bases). The V end lost 4 bases, the J end lost 1 base, and 14 bases lay between the germline ends. Germline loops: CDR1 SGHRS, CDR2 YFSETQ. The CDR3 runs to 15 residues. The CDR3 protein is CASSLTGGGNTEAFF. The CDR3 region has the DNA TGCGCCAGCAGCCTCACGGGAGGGGGGAACACTGAAGCTTTCTTT.

This chain links TRBV27 with TRBJ1-3; D remains ambiguous. Trimming left V 5 bases short and J 0 bases short, with 11 bases between. The CDR3 totals 15 residues. Per germline, CDR1 MNHEY and CDR2 SMNVEV (reference sequence). This CDR3 is CASSDDGSSGNTIYF. The CDR3 nucleotides are TGTGCCAGCAGTGACGACGGGAGCTCTGGAAACACCATATATTTT.

The chain is built from TRBV7-6 and TRBJ1-1; no reliable D call. This CDR3 region has 14 residues. Germline V gene data show CDR1 as SGHVS and CDR2 as FNYEAQ. Between the trimmed V and J ends, which lost 5 bases and 0 bases, there was a span of 10 bases. The CDR3: CASSLTSLNTEAFF. The CDR3 DNA is TGTGCCAGCAGCCTGACAAGTTTGAACACTGAAGCTTTCTTT. Full variable domain (remainder filled in from reference TRBV7-6 and TRBJ1-1): GAGVSQSPRYKVTKRGQDVALRCDPISGHVSLYWYRQALGQGPEFLTYFNYEAQQDKSGLPNDRFSAERPEGSISTLTIQRTEQRDSAMYRCASSLTSLNTEAFFGQGTRLTVV.

The V gene is TRBV12-5, the J gene TRBJ2-1; weak D call: TRBD2 (6 bases). V was shortened by 6 bases and J by 4 bases, with 13 bases between the two germline ends. CDR3 size: 14 residues. The germline V gene has CDR1 LGHNT and CDR2 FRNRAP. CDR3 sequence (DNA): TGTGCTAGTGGCGGGGTGGAGGGGTACAATGAGCAGTTCTTC. Its translation is CASGGVEGYNEQFF. Supplemented by reference TRBV12-5 and TRBJ2-1, the full variable domain reads DARVTQTPRHKVTEMGQEVTMRCQPILGHNTVFWYRQTMMQGLELLAYFRNRAPLDDSGMPKDRFSAEMPDATLATLKIQPSEPRDSAVYFCASGGVEGYNEQFFGPGTRLTVL.

The V and J genes are TRBV15 and TRBJ2-7, with a tentative D call TRBD2 (5 bases). The germline CDR1 and CDR2 sequences are LNHNV and YYDKDF (reference sequence). V lost 0 bases to trimming and J lost 7 bases, with 19 bases between them. This CDR3 spans 16 amino acids. CDR3 in DNA: TGTGCCACCAGCAGAGATCCAACATCAGCGAGAGGGGAGCAGTACTTC. Translated: CATSRDPTSARGEQYF.

J is TRBJ1-1 and V is TRBV7-2, with D tentatively TRBD1 (5 bases). Germline CDR1 reads SGHTA; CDR2 reads FQGNSA. Trimming shortened V by 5 bases and J by 1 base, and 20 bases separated the two germline ends. The CDR3 has 17 residues. The CDR3 sequence: CASSRKFGPTANTEAFF. The CDR3 DNA sequence: TGTGCCAGCAGCCGAAAATTTGGGCCGACAGCGAACACTGAAGCTTTCTTT.

The chain employs TRBV18 and TRBJ2-7, with 10 bases that match TRBD2. Germline values: CDR1 KGHSH, CDR2 LQKENI. The CDR3 runs to 15 residues. V lost 3 bases to trimming and J lost 2 bases; unmatched junction nucleotides: 4. CDR3 DNA sequence: TGTGCCAGCTCACCGTGGACTAGCGGAACCTACGAGCAGTACTTC. Its translation: CASSPWTSGTYEQYF.

The CDR3 nucleotides are TGTGCCAGCAGCTTAGGGATCGGGAATGAAAAACTGTTTTTT. This codes for CASSLGIGNEKLFF. The chain couples TRBV7-2 to TRBJ1-4; no reliable D call. The CDR3 length is 14 residues. Germline loops: CDR1 SGHTA, CDR2 FQGNSA. V lost 1 base to trimming and J lost 5 bases, with 8 bases between them. Full variable domain (missing parts from reference TRBV7-2 and TRBJ1-4): GAGVSQSPSNKVTEKGKDVELRCDPISGHTALYWYRQSLGQGLEFLIYFQGNSAPDKSGLPSDRFSAERTGGSVSTLTIQRTQQEDSAVYLCASSLGIGNEKLFFGSGTQLSVL.

The chain employs TRBV14 and TRBJ2-7, with 10 bases that match TRBD1. From germline, CDR1 is SGHDN and CDR2 FVKESK. Trimming removed 0 bases from V and 2 bases from J; junction bases left unmatched: 4. There are 16 residues in the CDR3. The CDR3 loop is CASSQDWGQGTYEQYF. The CDR3 DNA reads as TGTGCCAGCAGCCAAGATTGGGGACAGGGGACCTACGAGCAGTACTTC. Based on the CDR3 plus reference TRBV14 and TRBJ2-7, the full variable domain is EAGVTQFPSHSVIEKGQTVTLRCDPISGHDNLYWYRRVMGKEIKFLLHFVKESKQDESGMPNNRFLAERTGGTYSTLKVQPAELEDSGVYFCASSQDWGQGTYEQYFGPGTRLTVT.

Here the CDR3 DNA reads TGTGCCAGCAGCAACAGGGGGTTTAATCAGCCCCAGCATTTT. Its protein product is CASSNRGFNQPQHF. The chain combines TRBV6-5 with TRBJ1-5; 8 nucleotides align to TRBD1. Germline loops: CDR1 MNHEY, CDR2 SVGAGI. CDR3 size: 14 residues. V trimming: 6 bases; J trimming: 4 bases; junction bases outside the gene matches: 5.

The chain employs TRBV19 and TRBJ2-4, with D perhaps matching TRBD2 (6 bases). Trimming left V 5 bases short and J 1 base short, with 27 bases between. Germline loops: CDR1 LNHDA, CDR2 SQIVND (reference sequence). CDR3 length equals 20 residues. The CDR3 region is CASSPRAGRYVSYAKNIQYF. The DNA for the CDR3 is TGTGCCAGTAGTCCCCGGGCAGGGAGGTACGTCTCCTATGCCAAAAACATTCAGTACTTC. The entire variable domain, with the rest obtained from reference TRBV19 and TRBJ2-4, is as follows: DGGITQSPKYLFRKEGQNVTLSCEQNLNHDAMYWYRQDPGQGLRLIYYSQIVNDFQKGDIAEGYSVSREKKESFPLTVTSAQKNPTAFYLCASSPRAGRYVSYAKNIQYFGAGTRLSVL.

The chain joins TRBV29-1 to TRBJ2-5, with D tentatively TRBD1 (5 bases). The DNA matches TRBJ2-7 better at its end, which makes the J call doubtful. The CDR3 has 13 residues. From germline, CDR1 is SQVTM and CDR2 ANQGSEA. The DNA of the CDR3 is TGCAGCGTTCCCGGTGCCACACAGGACGAGCAGTACTTC. Translating it yields CSVPGATQDEQYF.

The rearrangement links TRBV7-9 to TRBJ2-3, with D possibly TRBD1 on 6 matching bases. V was cut by 4 bases and J by 0 bases, with 14 bases left in between. CDR3 length: 16 residues. The germline gives CDR1 SEHNR, CDR2 FQNEAQ (reference sequence). Written as DNA, the CDR3 is TGTGCCAGCAGCTCTATTAGGACAGCTAGCACAGATACGCAGTATTTT. Protein: CASSSIRTASTDTQYF.

The CDR3 spells CASSQDTTGDYSPLHF. The CDR3 coding sequence is TGTGCCAGCAGCCAAGACACGACAGGGGATTACTCACCCCTCCACTTT. The chain carries TRBV14 and TRBJ1-6, with TRBD1 matching 8 bases. In germline, CDR1 is SGHDN, CDR2 FVKESK. V lost 0 bases to trimming and J lost 10 bases; unmatched junction nucleotides: 8. CDR3 length: 16 amino acids. Based on the CDR3 plus reference TRBV14 and TRBJ1-6, the full variable domain is EAGVTQFPSHSVIEKGQTVTLRCDPISGHDNLYWYRRVMGKEIKFLLHFVKESKQDESGMPNNRFLAERTGGTYSTLKVQPAELEDSGVYFCASSQDTTGDYSPLHFGNGTRLTVT.